This record covers a single TCR beta chain. Its antigen is currently unknown. The sample belongs to a study of CD8+ T cells in alopecia areata. Study results and caveats: Scalp sample sequencing also detects resident alphabeta T cells of normal skin.

After isolation, RNA underwent reverse transcription to generate cDNA as the sequencing template. Using immunoSEQ multiplex PCR, the repertoire was profiled, and TCRdb retains in-frame clones only, with some absent. The sample records about 19,000 clones, around three fifths being singletons. Sample treatment: oral pan-JAK inhibitor, 5-10 mg twice daily. Peripheral blood and lesional scalp punch biopsies were taken from alopecia areata patients. This sample comprised skin, obtained at week 4, from a patient treated with tofacitinib. This receptor was taken from a human donor with alopecia areata.

The CDR3 DNA is TGTGCCAGCAGCGCAGACAGGGTCCCCTACAATGAGCAGTTCTTC. It encodes CASSADRVPYNEQFF. This chain links TRBV7-8 with TRBJ2-1, with 7 bases lining up with TRBD1. J lost 2 bases, V lost 5 bases, and 6 bases had no gene match. Germline V CDR1 and CDR2: SGHVS, FQNEAQ. This CDR3 comprises 15 residues.